The present T cell receptor beta chain was sequenced within a study of T cell responses to AZD1222 COVID-19 vaccine. Study-level findings and limits: White British ancestry dominated among donors, who included more females, and clonal diversity was possibly underestimated. Spike-specific TCR breadth and depth were elevated following two AZD1222 doses. Distributed over spike, vaccine-associated CD4 TCRs predominated at 160-218 and 743-854.

The germline V gene encodes CDR1 LGHNA and CDR2 YSLEER. The CDR3 is made up of 16 amino acids. The ends were cut back, 0 bases at V and 0 bases at J, with 8 bases in the middle. TCRdb's table, derived via immunoSEQ multiplex PCR, lists solely in-frame clones and lacks some. The data show some 150,000 clones, with roughly 90% seen just once and 3% to 3.5% held by the top ten. Comment on this clone: Its matching antigen is unknown.

This clonotype was obtained from an adult in good health. The sample in question was peripheral blood, obtained on day 0 of AZD1222 vaccination. The rearrangement joins TRBV4-3 to TRBJ2-2, with D maybe TRBD1 (6 bases). CDR3 region: CASSQDHRANTGELFF. The CDR3 coding sequence is TGCGCCAGCAGCCAAGATCACAGGGCGAACACCGGGGAGCTGTTTTTT.